These 13 T cell receptor beta chains came from one sample sequenced in a study of OX40 agonist ivuxolimab in advanced cancers. Clones were sequenced by immunoSEQ multiplex PCR, and TCRdb holds only the in-frame ones, with some missing. The table includes roughly 11,000 clones, roughly 85% detected once. The sample consisted of CD4+ or CD8+ T cells sorted from blood, taken in a trial of the OX40 agonist ivuxolimab. The receptors were sampled from an adult with an advanced solid tumor such as melanoma, head and neck, liver or kidney cancer.

The chain is built from TRBV30 and TRBJ1-5; a possible D gene is TRBD1 (5 bases). CDR1 GTSNPN and CDR2 SVGIG come from the germline V gene (reference sequence). The length of the CDR3 is 12 residues. Trimming pared 3 bases from V and 5 bases from J, leaving 8 bases between. The CDR3: CAWSRGDQPQHF. The DNA of the CDR3 is TGTGCCTGGAGCCGGGGGGATCAGCCCCAGCATTTT.

The CDR3 coding sequence is TGTGCCATCAGGTTACTAGCGGATTACAATGAGCAGTTCTTC. Protein product: CAIRLLADYNEQFF. The chain uses TRBV10-3 and TRBJ2-1; 8 bases align to TRBD2. With V trimmed by 6 bases and J by 4 bases, 5 bases remained unmatched. This CDR3 spans 14 amino acids. Germline loops: CDR1 ENHRY, CDR2 SYGVKD.

The chain links TRBV6-5 to TRBJ2-5, with 11 bases aligning to TRBD2. Germline CDR1 is MNHEY and CDR2 is SVGAGI. The V and J ends lost 7 bases and 3 bases, in that order; junction bases with no gene match: 7. This CDR3 is built from 15 residues. In nucleotides, the CDR3 is TGTGCCAGCAATAAGGGACTAGCGGACGAAGAGACCCAGTACTTC. Its protein is CASNKGLADEETQYF.

The chain combines TRBV2 with TRBJ2-7; 9 bases line up with TRBD2. CDR1 and CDR2 (germline): SNHLY, FYNNEI. There are 16 residues in the CDR3. The ends lost 2 bases at V and 1 base at J; junction bases unmatched: 6. CDR3 in amino acids: CASSEYSGRASYEQYF. CDR3 bases: TGTGCCAGCAGTGAATATAGCGGGAGAGCTTCCTACGAGCAGTACTTC.

The V call is TRBV19, the J call TRBJ2-7; no definite D call. The V end was cut by 6 bases, the J end by 2 bases, with 11 bases between. CDR3 size: 13 residues. Germline V CDR1 and CDR2: LNHDA, SQIVND (reference sequence). CDR3: CASSSGPTYEQYF. The CDR3 DNA reads TGTGCCAGTAGCTCGGGTCCAACCTACGAGCAGTACTTC.

The chain recombines TRBV28 with TRBJ2-1; the match to TRBD2 covers 7 bases. The CDR3 length is 13 residues. CDR1 and CDR2 from the germline V gene are MDHEN and SYDVKM. V lost 5 bases to trimming and J lost 5 bases; unmatched junction nucleotides: 3. In nucleotides, the CDR3 is TGTGCCAGCAGTCCCGGGACTAACAATGAGCAGTTCTTC. It specifies CASSPGTNNEQFF.

This clone was seen once. The chain has TRBV7-6 and TRBJ1-3; 8 bases fit TRBD1. The V gene's germline CDR1 is SGHVS and CDR2 FNYEAQ. CDR3 length: 14 residues. With 5 bases clipped from V and 4 bases from J, the junction kept 4 bases outside the gene matches. The CDR3, as DNA: TGTGCCAGCAGCACGACAGGGGTCGGAAACACCATATATTTT. It codes for CASSTTGVGNTIYF. The variable domain in full, with the rest retrieved from reference TRBV7-6 and TRBJ1-3, is GAGVSQSPRYKVTKRGQDVALRCDPISGHVSLYWYRQALGQGPEFLTYFNYEAQQDKSGLPNDRFSAERPEGSISTLTIQRTEQRDSAMYRCASSTTGVGNTIYFGEGSWLTVV.

The chain recombines TRBV4-1 with TRBJ1-3; D uncertain. The V and J ends lost 0 bases and 2 bases respectively, with 8 bases between them. Germline V lookup: CDR1 MGHRA, CDR2 YSYEKL. The CDR3 is 15 residues long. CDR3 sequence reads: CASSQDRATGNTIYF. CDR3 bases: TGCGCCAGCAGCCAAGATAGGGCGACTGGAAACACCATATATTTT.

The chain couples TRBV15 to TRBJ1-1; D unresolved. Trimming took off 6 bases at V and 7 bases at J, with 18 bases between the two ends. Germline loops: CDR1 LNHNV, CDR2 YYDKDF (reference sequence). CDR3 length: 14 amino acids. The CDR3 loop is CATRSSVVWDEAFF. The CDR3 region has the DNA TGTGCCACCAGGTCTAGTGTGGTGTGGGATGAAGCTTTCTTT. Using reference TRBV15 and TRBJ1-1 for the parts outside the CDR3, the full variable domain is DAMVIQNPRYQVTQFGKPVTLSCSQTLNHNVMYWYQQKSSQAPKLLFHYYDKDFNNEADTPDNFQSRRPNTSFCFLDIRSPGLGDTAMYLCATRSSVVWDEAFFGQGTRLTVV.

V gene TRBV7-9 combines with J gene TRBJ2-3; D not resolved. Germline V gene sequence: CDR1 SEHNR, CDR2 FQNEAQ (reference sequence). V shed 3 bases and J shed 2 bases, with 9 bases lying between them. CDR3 size: 14 residues. CDR3 DNA: TGTGCCAGCAGCTTGGTCGGGCCCACAGATACGCAGTATTTT. The encoded protein is CASSLVGPTDTQYF.

The chain employs TRBV7-3 and TRBJ2-5; D gene unclear. The CDR3 length is 13 residues. V was clipped by 5 bases and J by 6 bases, with 13 bases between them. Germline V gene sequence: CDR1 SGHTA, CDR2 FQGTGA. Here the CDR3 reads CASSDYERKTQYF. The CDR3, as DNA: TGTGCCAGCAGCGATTACGAGCGAAAGACCCAGTACTTC.

A single count supports this clone. This chain joins TRBV7-9 and TRBJ1-4; unclear D gene. The V and J ends lost 5 bases and 12 bases respectively, with 25 bases between them. Germline CDR1 is SEHNR and CDR2 is FQNEAQ (reference sequence). The CDR3 totals 16 residues. CDR3 bases: TGTGCCAGCAGCCCCCCATTACGATCGGCGTACGTTGAACTGTTTTTT. Translation gives CASSPPLRSAYVELFF. Full variable domain (remainder filled in from reference TRBV7-9 and TRBJ1-4): DTGVSQNPRHKITKRGQNVTFRCDPISEHNRLYWYRQTLGQGPEFLTYFQNEAQLEKSRLLSDRFSAERPKGSFSTLEIQRTEQGDSAMYLCASSPPLRSAYVELFFGSGTQLSVL.

The chain is built from TRBV29-1 and TRBJ2-7; no reliable D call. V dropped 4 bases and J dropped 3 bases, with 7 bases sitting between them. Germline V lookup: CDR1 SQVTM, CDR2 ANQGSEA. The CDR3 runs to 11 residues. CDR3 residues: CSVGTGYEQYF. The CDR3 DNA reads as TGCAGCGTTGGAACTGGCTACGAGCAGTACTTC.